This TCR beta chain was observed in a study of T cell responses to AZD1222 COVID-19 vaccine. Regarding the study as a whole: Two AZD1222 administrations were followed by greater Spike-specific TCR breadth and depth. Every sample of the repertoires postdated the peak T cell response.

Sequencing used immunoSEQ multiplex PCR; TCRdb keeps in-frame clones, though not all of them. The sample lists about 120,000 clones, approximately 83% occurring once. As for this clone: The antigen is unknown.

V lost 2 bases and J lost 4; bases outside the gene matches: 2. Germline-derived CDR1 and CDR2 are MNHNS and SASEGT. The CDR3 extends over 14 amino acids. The rearrangement joins TRBV6-1 to TRBJ2-3; 8 positions match TRBD2. This sequence originates from an adult in good health. The sample in question was peripheral blood, obtained on day 0 of AZD1222 vaccination. The CDR3 nucleotides read TGTGCCAGCAGTGAACGGGGGGGCTCAGATACGCAGTATTTT. Translating gives CASSERGGSDTQYF.